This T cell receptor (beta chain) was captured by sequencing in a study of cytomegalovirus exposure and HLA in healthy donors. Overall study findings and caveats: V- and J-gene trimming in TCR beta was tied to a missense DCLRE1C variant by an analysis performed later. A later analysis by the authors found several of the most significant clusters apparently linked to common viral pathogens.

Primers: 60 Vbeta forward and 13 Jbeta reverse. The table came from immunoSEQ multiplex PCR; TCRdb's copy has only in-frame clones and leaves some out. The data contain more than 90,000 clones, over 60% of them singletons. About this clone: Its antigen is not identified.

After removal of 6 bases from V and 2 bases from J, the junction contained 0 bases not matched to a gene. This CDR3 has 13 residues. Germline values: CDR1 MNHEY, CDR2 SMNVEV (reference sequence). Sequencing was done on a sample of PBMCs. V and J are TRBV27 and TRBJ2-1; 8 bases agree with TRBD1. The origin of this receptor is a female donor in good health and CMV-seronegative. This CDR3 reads CASSRGPYNEQFF. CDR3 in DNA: TGTGCCAGCAGCAGGGGGCCCTACAATGAGCAGTTCTTC.